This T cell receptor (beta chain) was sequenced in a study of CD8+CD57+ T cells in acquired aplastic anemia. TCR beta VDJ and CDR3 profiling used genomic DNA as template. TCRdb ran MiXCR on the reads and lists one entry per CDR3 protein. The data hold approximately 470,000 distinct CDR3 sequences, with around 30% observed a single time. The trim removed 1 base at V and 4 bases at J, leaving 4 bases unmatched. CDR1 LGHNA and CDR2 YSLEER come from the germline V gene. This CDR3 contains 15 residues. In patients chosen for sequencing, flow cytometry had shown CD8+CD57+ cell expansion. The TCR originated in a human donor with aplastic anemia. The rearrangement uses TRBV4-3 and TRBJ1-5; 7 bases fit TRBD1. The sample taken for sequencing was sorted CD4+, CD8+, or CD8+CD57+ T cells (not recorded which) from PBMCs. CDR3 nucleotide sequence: TGCGCCAGCAGCCAAGTTCTACAGGGGAATCAGCCCCAGCATTTT. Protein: CASSQVLQGNQPQHF.